These 24 T cell receptor beta chains share one sample of origin, sequenced in a study of cytomegalovirus exposure and HLA in healthy donors. The PCR was carried out with 60 Vbeta primers and 13 Jbeta primers. TCRdb's copy holds only in-frame clones and misses some; the assay was immunoSEQ multiplex PCR. Among 110,000 to 150,000 clones listed, 75% to 85% were seen once. Sequenced: PBMCs. The receptors originated from a young woman in good health and CMV-seropositive.

The chain links TRBV7-8 to TRBJ1-6, with a tentative D call TRBD1 (6 bases). Germline V CDR1 and CDR2: SGHVS, FQNEAQ. The CDR3 is 14 amino acids. V shed 5 bases and J shed 7 bases, with 12 bases lying between them. The CDR3, as DNA: TGTGCCAGCAGCCTACACAGGGTAAATTCACCCCTCCACTTT. As protein: CASSLHRVNSPLHF.

The chain is built from TRBV13 and TRBJ2-3, with D possibly TRBD2 on 6 matching bases. Germline assignment: CDR1 PRHDT and CDR2 FYEKMQ (reference sequence). Between the trimmed V and J ends, which lost 5 bases and 0 bases, there was a span of 6 bases. The CDR3 sequence is 13 residues long. The CDR3 sequence is CASSAGSTDTQYF. DNA of the CDR3: TGTGCCAGCAGCGCGGGAAGCACAGATACGCAGTATTTT.

The chain combines TRBV5-4 with TRBJ1-3; 9 nucleotides agree with TRBD1. CDR3 length: 15 amino acids. The germline V gene encodes CDR1 SGHNT and CDR2 YYREEE (reference sequence). The V and J ends lost 0 bases and 8 bases, in that order; junction bases with no gene match: 6. This chain's CDR3 is CASSLAGTGQDTIYF. CDR3 coding DNA: TGTGCCAGCAGCTTGGCCGGGACAGGGCAAGACACCATATATTTT.

The gene calls are TRBV7-2 and TRBJ2-1; a weak D match, TRBD1 (6 bases). In germline, CDR1 is SGHTA, CDR2 FQGNSA. The CDR3 is 13 amino acids. With 1 base removed from V and 9 bases from J, the gap between germline ends came to 10 bases. The CDR3 spells CASSLVGAREQFF. CDR3 sequence (DNA): TGTGCCAGCAGCTTAGTGGGGGCCCGTGAGCAGTTCTTC.

This clone was detected a few times. A junction boundary mismatches the germline segment, possibly from a read error. The chain employs TRBV7-9 and TRBJ2-2; no definite D call. Germline V lookup: CDR1 SEHNR, CDR2 FQNEAQ (reference sequence). CDR3 length: 15 amino acids. CDR3 nucleotide sequence: TGTTCCAGCAGCTCCACAGTTAGTAACACCGGGGAGCTGTTTTTT. This translates into CSSSSTVSNTGELFF.

The rearrangement links TRBV18 to TRBJ1-1; D not resolved. V was pared by 2 bases and J by 1 base, with 23 bases between. Germline-derived CDR1 and CDR2 are KGHSH and LQKENI. The CDR3 contains 19 residues. The CDR3 protein is CASSPINSLSMSTNTEAFF. Here the CDR3 DNA reads TGTGCCAGCTCACCAATAAACAGCCTTAGTATGTCAACGAACACTGAAGCTTTCTTT.

This chain links TRBV7-9 with TRBJ2-3; TRBD2 matches at 15 bases. The ends lost 5 bases at V and 6 bases at J; junction bases unmatched: 9. The CDR3 has 17 residues. In germline, CDR1 is SEHNR, CDR2 FQNEAQ (reference sequence). The CDR3 sequence is CASSRGLAGGHGDTQYF. The CDR3 nucleotides read TGTGCCAGCAGCCGCGGACTAGCGGGGGGGCATGGGGATACGCAGTATTTT.

The chain recombines TRBV6-1 with TRBJ1-4; D ambiguous. The V and J ends lost 6 bases and 5 bases respectively, with 10 bases between them. The length of the CDR3 is 13 residues. CDR1 is MNHNS, CDR2 SASEGT, per germline. CDR3 in DNA: TGTGCCAGCAGACCCACCGAGAATGAAAAACTGTTTTTT. Amino acids: CASRPTENEKLFF.

The chain carries TRBV15 and TRBJ2-7; TRBD1 matches at 7 bases. Germline assignment: CDR1 LNHNV and CDR2 YYDKDF (reference sequence). V lost 0 bases, J lost 2 bases, and 10 bases stayed unmatched. The CDR3 runs to 17 residues. CDR3 nucleotide sequence: TGTGCCACCAGCAGAGATCTCTTGACAGGGACCCCCTACGAGCAGTACTTC. Protein: CATSRDLLTGTPYEQYF.

The table lists this clone with a count of one. The CDR3 loop reads CASSERPTGTEAFF. As DNA, the CDR3 is TGCGCCAGCAGTGAGAGGCCGACAGGGACTGAAGCTTTCTTT. The genes are TRBV10-2 and TRBJ1-1, with TRBD1 matching 7 bases. This CDR3 is 14 amino acids long. The V gene's germline CDR1 is WSHSY and CDR2 SAAADI. Germline trimming cut 2 bases from V and 5 bases from J; bases unmatched to any gene: 5.

The chain links TRBV5-4 to TRBJ2-3; 7 nucleotides line up with TRBD1. V trimming: 3 bases; J trimming: 0 bases; junction bases outside the gene matches: 10. CDR1 and CDR2 from the germline V gene are SGHNT and YYREEE (reference sequence). CDR3 length: 17 residues. The CDR3 loop reads CASSSELTGSSTDTQYF. The CDR3 coding sequence is TGTGCCAGCAGCTCCGAGTTGACAGGGTCGAGCACAGATACGCAGTATTTT.

V is TRBV7-6 and J is TRBJ1-4, with a weak D call TRBD1 (5 bases). Deletions cut 2 bases from V and 5 bases from J, with 15 bases between. The CDR3 has 16 amino acids. CDR1 is SGHVS, CDR2 FNYEAQ, per germline. The CDR3 DNA sequence: TGTGCCAGCAGCTTACCCCCAGGGACTAGCAATGAAAAACTGTTTTTT. It encodes CASSLPPGTSNEKLFF.

This clone is medium-sized (0.01 to 0.1%) in the sample. The chain combines TRBV4-2 with TRBJ1-4; 11 bases are a match to TRBD1. The germline CDR1 and CDR2 sequences are LGHNA and YNFKEQ. The CDR3 sequence is 16 residues long. Germline trimming cut 0 bases from V and 7 bases from J; bases unmatched to any gene: 4. The CDR3 DNA is TGTGCCAGCAGCCAAGATATGGGACAGGGGGGTGAAAAACTGTTTTTT. Translating gives CASSQDMGQGGEKLFF.

In its sample, this clone was seen a few times. The chain joins TRBV7-6 to TRBJ2-7, with TRBD1 matching 9 bases. After removal of 1 base from V and 5 bases from J, the junction contained 6 bases not matched to a gene. This CDR3 contains 15 residues. CDR1 is SGHVS, CDR2 FNYEAQ, per germline. In DNA form, the CDR3 reads TGTGCCAGCAGCTTAGGGGGACAGGGTGTCGACGAGCAGTACTTC. Residues: CASSLGGQGVDEQYF.

The chain couples TRBV11-2 to TRBJ2-5; weak D call: TRBD2 (5 bases). The V gene lost 2 bases and the J gene lost 2 bases, with 15 bases spanning the gap. The CDR3 extends over 16 amino acids. Per germline, CDR1 SGHAT and CDR2 FQNNGV. The CDR3 loop reads CASSLTTGGQQETQYF. CDR3 nucleotides: TGTGCCAGCAGCTTAACTACGGGCGGGCAACAAGAGACCCAGTACTTC.

This sequence joins TRBV27 and TRBJ1-1; the D gene is possibly TRBD1 (5 bases). CDR1 and CDR2 (germline): MNHEY, SMNVEV (reference sequence). Trimming cost V 8 bases and J 4 bases, with 23 bases left between them. The CDR3 has 16 amino acids. The CDR3 sequence is CASCRRGGVSGTEAFF. The CDR3 DNA reads TGTGCCAGCTGCCGAAGAGGAGGGGTTAGTGGCACTGAAGCTTTCTTT.

The chain links TRBV28 to TRBJ1-1; D is uncertain. V was trimmed by 6 bases and J by 0 bases, leaving 17 bases between them. This CDR3 spans 16 amino acids. The germline CDR1 and CDR2 sequences are MDHEN and SYDVKM. This CDR3 is CASSRPRGILNTEAFF. The DNA for the CDR3 is TGTGCCAGCAGCCGTCCTAGAGGAATATTGAACACTGAAGCTTTCTTT.

V is TRBV11-2 and J is TRBJ1-3; 10 bases are shared with TRBD1. Unmatched junction bases numbered 8, after V lost 5 bases and J lost 4 bases. Per germline, CDR1 SGHAT and CDR2 FQNNGV. This CDR3 is 16 amino acids long. As DNA, the CDR3 is TGTGCCAGCAGCCCCGGGGACAGGGGAGCCGGAAACACCATATATTTT. It encodes CASSPGDRGAGNTIYF.

V gene TRBV5-1 combines with J gene TRBJ1-1; D might be TRBD1 (5 bases). This CDR3 contains 15 residues. V lost 0 bases, J lost 1 base, and 10 bases lay in between. In germline, CDR1 is SGHRS, CDR2 YFSETQ. DNA of the CDR3: TGCGCCAGCAGCTTGGCCCGACAGAGGAACACTGAAGCTTTCTTT. It specifies CASSLARQRNTEAFF.

V gene TRBV7-9 combines with J gene TRBJ2-7, with D unclear. Deletions cut 5 bases from V and 0 bases from J, with 20 bases between. This CDR3 has 17 residues. Germline loops: CDR1 SEHNR, CDR2 FQNEAQ (reference sequence). CDR3 DNA sequence: TGTGCCAGCAGCCCCCTTCCGGGTATCGCCTCCTCCTACGAGCAGTACTTC. Amino acid sequence: CASSPLPGIASSYEQYF.

A remark on this clone: At one of its ends the junction is not consistent with the germline gene, which may arise from a read error. The rearrangement joins TRBV7-9 to TRBJ2-5; 8 nucleotides align to TRBD2. The CDR3 sequence is 16 residues long. Germline lookup yields CDR1 SEHNR and CDR2 FQNEAQ (reference sequence). In DNA form, the CDR3 reads TGTTCCAGCAGCTTAGCTCCTAGCGCCGTTCGGGAGGGCCAGTACTTC. Amino acids: CSSSLAPSAVREGQYF.

The chain joins TRBV11-2 to TRBJ2-2; 8 positions agree with TRBD1. J was trimmed by 6 bases and V by 6 bases; bases with no gene match: 9. Germline V gene data show CDR1 as SGHAT and CDR2 as FQNNGV. This CDR3 is built from 15 residues. CDR3 amino acids: CASSRTGGSAGELFF. The CDR3 DNA reads TGTGCCAGCAGTCGCACAGGGGGGTCCGCCGGGGAGCTGTTTTTT.

The chain uses TRBV6-5 and TRBJ1-3; D ambiguous. Germline values: CDR1 MNHEY, CDR2 SVGAGI. The CDR3 spans 15 residues. The V end lost 2 bases, the J end lost 0 bases, and 8 bases lay between the germline ends. CDR3 protein: CASSYARNSGNTIYF. The CDR3 DNA reads TGTGCCAGCAGTTACGCGCGGAACTCTGGAAACACCATATATTTT.

The chain couples TRBV4-1 to TRBJ2-7; D gene uncertain. This CDR3 has 17 amino acids. V lost 0 bases, J lost 2 bases, and 17 bases lay in between. Germline assignment: CDR1 MGHRA and CDR2 YSYEKL. DNA of the CDR3: TGCGCCAGCAGCCAAGAATTCATAAACCGGGTTACCTACGAGCAGTACTTC. Translated: CASSQEFINRVTYEQYF.